These 12 T cell receptor beta chains came from one sample sequenced in a study of blood T cell repertoires in COVID-19. Method: immunoSEQ multiplex PCR; TCRdb's copy keeps in-frame clones and lacks some. Altogether some 250,000 clones are present, more than 75% being singletons, with the ten largest covering more than 9%. The specimen was peripheral blood. The receptor source for this set is a man older than 75 with acute or convalescent COVID-19.

The V gene is TRBV6-5, the J gene TRBJ2-2; TRBD1 aligns across 8 bases. The CDR3 spans 14 residues. In germline, CDR1 is MNHEY, CDR2 SVGAGI. With V trimmed by 6 bases and J by 8 bases, 8 bases remained unmatched. CDR3 amino acids: CASRTDRGSGELFF. The CDR3 DNA reads TGTGCCAGCAGGACTGACAGGGGATCAGGGGAGCTGTTTTTT.

The chain is built from TRBV5-1 and TRBJ1-2; 9 bases agree with TRBD1. With 7 bases clipped from V and 7 bases from J, the junction kept 8 bases outside the gene matches. This CDR3 comprises 13 residues. Germline CDR1 reads SGHRS; CDR2 reads YFSETQ. CDR3 in amino acids: CASGTGTGPGYTF. CDR3 nucleotide sequence: TGCGCCAGCGGGACCGGGACAGGGCCTGGCTACACCTTC.

The sample holds a few counts of this clone. This chain links TRBV29-1 with TRBJ1-1; 9 bases are shared with TRBD1. The CDR3 has 12 amino acids. J lost 7 bases, V lost 6 bases, and 6 bases had no gene match. Germline V gene data show CDR1 as SQVTM and CDR2 as ANQGSEA. CDR3 loop: CSVGTGQSEAFF. The DNA for the CDR3 is TGCAGCGTGGGGACAGGGCAGAGTGAAGCTTTCTTT.

This clone was picked up one time. The chain has TRBV6-6 and TRBJ1-1, with 8 bases matching TRBD1. J gave up 1 base and V 2 bases, and 3 bases lay outside the gene matches. Germline lookup yields CDR1 MNHNY and CDR2 SVGAGI (reference sequence). The CDR3 has 15 amino acids. The CDR3 coding sequence is TGTGCCAGCAGTTACGGACAGGGAAAGAACACTGAAGCTTTCTTT. As protein: CASSYGQGKNTEAFF.

This chain uses TRBV9 with TRBJ1-3; 7 bases align to TRBD1. CDR3 length: 18 amino acids. V dropped 0 bases and J dropped 0; count of bases not matched to a gene: 9. Germline V gene lookup returns CDR1 SGDLS and CDR2 YYNGEE. CDR3 nucleotides: TGTGCCAGCAGCGTAGAGGGGGCGGTACTTTACTCTGGAAACACCATATATTTT. It specifies CASSVEGAVLYSGNTIYF.

Only a few counts were recorded for this clone. The chain combines TRBV2 with TRBJ1-3; D call uncertain. The CDR3 extends over 15 amino acids. In germline, CDR1 is SNHLY, CDR2 FYNNEI. Trimming took off 6 bases at V and 1 base at J, with 13 bases between the two ends. DNA for the CDR3: TGTGCCAGCAGAGCGACGGTTCTTTCTGGAAACACCATATATTTT. Its translation is CASRATVLSGNTIYF.

This chain connects TRBV19 to TRBJ1-2; TRBD1 is a possible D gene (5 bases). Trimming stripped 5 bases from V and 4 bases from J, with 17 bases between. The V gene's germline CDR1 is LNHDA and CDR2 SQIVND (reference sequence). This CDR3 has 15 amino acids. In DNA, the CDR3 is TGTGCCAGTAGTTCGGTGGGCAGGGAGGCCTATGGCTACACCTTC. Protein sequence: CASSSVGREAYGYTF.

This clone was detected only once. The chain links TRBV5-1 to TRBJ2-7, with TRBD1 matching 9 bases. The ends lost 2 bases at V and 7 bases at J; junction bases unmatched: 13. The CDR3 is 16 amino acids. Germline CDR1 reads SGHRS; CDR2 reads YFSETQ. CDR3 nucleotides: TGCGCCAGCAGCTTAAGTACAGGGGGCGCAGGAGAAGAGCAGTACTTC. Translating it yields CASSLSTGGAGEEQYF.

This sequence joins TRBV7-3 and TRBJ2-2; 7 positions agree with TRBD1. After removal of 3 bases from V and 3 bases from J, the junction contained 1 base not matched to a gene. The germline V gene has CDR1 SGHTA and CDR2 FQGTGA. The CDR3 loop spans 14 amino acids. Here the CDR3 reads CASSFDRDTGELFF. The CDR3 nucleotides are TGTGCCAGCAGCTTCGACAGGGACACCGGGGAGCTGTTTTTT.

The chain is built from TRBV19 and TRBJ2-1; 7 nucleotides line up with TRBD2. Germline V gene data show CDR1 as LNHDA and CDR2 as SQIVND (reference sequence). The trim removed 3 bases at V and 1 base at J, leaving 12 bases unmatched. CDR3 size: 18 residues. Written as DNA, the CDR3 is TGTGCCAGTAGTATTGGTGGGGGGGGTCGGAGTTCCTACAATGAGCAGTTCTTC. Encoded protein: CASSIGGGGRSSYNEQFF.

This chain connects TRBV13 to TRBJ1-3; 8 nucleotides agree with TRBD1. Losses at the gene ends were 4 bases for V and 5 bases for J; bases not matched to a gene: 10. From germline, CDR1 is PRHDT and CDR2 FYEKMQ (reference sequence). The CDR3 contains 16 residues. CDR3 nucleotides: TGTGCCAGCAGCTCTTATACTGGACAGGGAAGAAACACCATATATTTT. Amino acid sequence: CASSSYTGQGRNTIYF.

The chain links TRBV3-1 (or the pseudogene TRBV3-2) to TRBJ2-1; tentatively, D is TRBD1 (6 bases). The germline V and J ends were trimmed by 7 bases and 9 bases, with 13 bases remaining between them. CDR1 and CDR2 (germline): LGHDT, YNNKEL (reference sequence). This CDR3 has 12 residues. DNA for the CDR3: TGTGCCAGCACCCTACAGGGTACTGAGCAGTTCTTC. Translation: CASTLQGTEQFF.